Each of the 32 T cell receptor beta chains below was sequenced from the same sample in a study of blood T cell repertoires in COVID-19. The table came from immunoSEQ multiplex PCR; TCRdb's copy has only in-frame clones and leaves some out. The profile shows about 250,000 clones, around 82% of them singletons. Sequencing was performed on peripheral blood. The receptors originated from a man older than 75 with acute or convalescent COVID-19.

J is TRBJ2-1 and V is TRBV28; TRBD2 matches 9 bases. From germline, CDR1 is MDHEN and CDR2 SYDVKM. The CDR3 runs 15 residues. V lost 7 bases and J lost 4; bases outside the gene matches: 8. CDR3 sequence reads: CASTTAAGGYNEQFF. The CDR3 bases are TGTGCCAGCACGACCGCGGCGGGAGGGTACAATGAGCAGTTCTTC.

The rearrangement joins TRBV19 to TRBJ1-5; D is perhaps TRBD1 (6 bases). Germline CDR1 LNHDA, CDR2 SQIVND (reference sequence). With 6 bases removed from V and 3 bases from J, the gap between germline ends came to 18 bases. The CDR3 runs 16 residues. The CDR3 loop is CASSPPRGVTNQPQHF. The CDR3 nucleotides read TGTGCCAGTAGCCCCCCCAGGGGAGTGACCAATCAGCCCCAGCATTTT.

This clone was picked up one time. This chain connects TRBV2 to TRBJ2-2; maybe TRBD1 (6 bases). The CDR3 loop spans 16 amino acids. V was shortened by 8 bases and J by 9 bases, with 25 bases between the two germline ends. In germline, CDR1 is SNHLY, CDR2 FYNNEI. CDR3 residues: CASETGLTILPRELFF. For the CDR3, the DNA is TGTGCCAGCGAGACAGGATTAACGATCCTCCCCCGGGAGCTGTTTTTT.

This clone was detected a few times. The CDR3 here is CASSPDSFSYEQYF. The CDR3 bases are TGCGCCAGCAGCCCTGACAGTTTCTCCTACGAGCAGTACTTC. The gene calls are TRBV5-1 and TRBJ2-7, with D possibly being TRBD1 (5 bases). The V end lost 4 bases, the J end lost 0 bases, and 11 bases lay between the germline ends. This CDR3 is 14 amino acids long. The germline gives CDR1 SGHRS, CDR2 YFSETQ.

This clone was counted a single time. The V call is TRBV30, the J call TRBJ1-3; weak D call: TRBD1 (6 bases). The CDR3 contains 14 residues. Trimming pared 3 bases from V and 0 bases from J, leaving 9 bases between. Germline V gene lookup returns CDR1 GTSNPN and CDR2 SVGIG (reference sequence). The CDR3 nucleotides are TGTGCCTGGAGCCAGGGGATCTCTGGAAACACCATATATTTT. This codes for CAWSQGISGNTIYF.

The count of this clone is one. The chain has TRBV18 and TRBJ1-2; D gene unclear. Trimming shortened V by 3 bases and J by 3 bases, and 8 bases separated the two germline ends. CDR3 length equals 13 residues. Germline loops: CDR1 KGHSH, CDR2 LQKENI. CDR3 protein: CASSPGTDYGYTF. The CDR3 DNA follows: TGTGCCAGCTCACCTGGTACGGACTATGGCTACACCTTC.

The genes are TRBV28 and TRBJ1-1; TRBD1 aligns across 8 bases. The junction had 9 bases not matched to a gene; V was cut back by 6 bases and J by 0 bases. The CDR3 has 16 amino acids. Germline V lookup: CDR1 MDHEN, CDR2 SYDVKM. Here the CDR3 DNA reads TGTGCCAGCAGGCAACAATGGACAGGGATGAACACTGAAGCTTTCTTT. Translating it yields CASRQQWTGMNTEAFF.

The chain links TRBV6-2 or TRBV6-3 to TRBJ2-7, with a tentative D call TRBD1 (5 bases). V gave up 0 bases and J gave up 1 base, with 10 bases separating them. The CDR3 runs 15 residues. Germline assignment: CDR1 MNHEY and CDR2 SVGEGT. In nucleotides, the CDR3 is TGTGCCAGCAGTTACTCGGAGACAGTTTCCTACGAGCAGTACTTC. Its protein product is CASSYSETVSYEQYF.

CDR3 region: CAGRGQVNTGELFF. The CDR3 DNA is TGTGCCGGAAGAGGACAGGTAAACACCGGGGAGCTGTTTTTT. The chain has TRBV6-4 and TRBJ2-2, with TRBD1 matching over 7 bases. The CDR3 totals 14 residues. Germline V CDR1 and CDR2: MRHNA, SNTAGT. Losses at the gene ends were 11 bases for V and 2 bases for J; bases not matched to a gene: 8.

This clone was counted ten times or more. The CDR3 sequence: CASTAGPPPGGVREQYF. CDR3 DNA: TGTGCCAGCACCGCGGGCCCACCCCCCGGGGGGGTCCGAGAGCAGTACTTC. The rearrangement joins TRBV13 to TRBJ2-7, with TRBD2 matching 8 bases. The CDR3 covers 17 residues. CDR1 PRHDT and CDR2 FYEKMQ come from the germline V gene (reference sequence). The junction had 21 bases not matched to a gene; V was cut back by 7 bases and J by 7 bases. Based on the CDR3 plus reference TRBV13 and TRBJ2-7, the full variable domain is AAGVIQSPRHLIKEKRETATLKCYPIPRHDTVYWYQQGPGQDPQFLISFYEKMQSDKGSIPDRFSAQQFSDYHSELNMSSLELGDSALYFCASTAGPPPGGVREQYFGPGTRLTVT.

The chain joins TRBV7-2 to TRBJ2-2; D uncertain. The CDR3 is made up of 15 amino acids. CDR1 SGHTA and CDR2 FQGNSA come from the germline V gene. The V and J ends lost 0 bases and 1 base respectively, with 6 bases between them. The CDR3 protein is CASSLATGNTGELFF. The CDR3 DNA is TGTGCCAGCAGCTTAGCAACGGGGAACACCGGGGAGCTGTTTTTT. The full variable domain, its missing parts supplied by reference TRBV7-2 and TRBJ2-2, is GAGVSQSPSNKVTEKGKDVELRCDPISGHTALYWYRQSLGQGLEFLIYFQGNSAPDKSGLPSDRFSAERTGGSVSTLTIQRTQQEDSAVYLCASSLATGNTGELFFGEGSRLTVL.

The rearrangement links TRBV27 to TRBJ1-6; 7 bases map to TRBD1. Germline V CDR1 and CDR2: MNHEY, SMNVEV (reference sequence). Losses at the gene ends were 3 bases for V and 16 bases for J; bases not matched to a gene: 15. The CDR3 sequence is 15 residues long. Here the CDR3 reads CASSFLRQGVGRLHF. The CDR3 DNA follows: TGTGCCAGCAGTTTTCTAAGACAGGGCGTCGGCCGGCTCCACTTT.

As for this clone: Distinct nucleotide sequences in the sample also encode this CDR3. The chain couples TRBV3-1 (or the pseudogene TRBV3-2) to TRBJ1-1; possibly TRBD1 for D (5 bases). The CDR3 totals 13 residues. Deletions cut 3 bases from V and 1 base from J, with 6 bases between. Germline V gives CDR1 LGHDT, CDR2 YNNKEL (reference sequence). CDR3 sequence: CASSQGGNTEAFF. DNA for the CDR3: TGTGCCAGCAGCCAGGGGGGGAACACTGAAGCTTTCTTT.

The rearrangement uses TRBV19 and TRBJ2-1, with 11 bases identical to TRBD2. The ends lost 6 bases at V and 7 bases at J; junction bases unmatched: 11. From germline, CDR1 is LNHDA and CDR2 SQIVND (reference sequence). This CDR3 has 16 residues. The CDR3 DNA follows: TGTGCCAGTAGCAAGACCGGGACTAGCGGACCTAATGAGCAGTTCTTC. It codes for CASSKTGTSGPNEQFF.

This chain joins TRBV6-4 and TRBJ1-5; D uncertain. CDR1 and CDR2 from the germline V gene are MRHNA and SNTAGT. Trimming pared 3 bases from V and 5 bases from J, leaving 5 bases between. This CDR3 is 12 amino acids long. CDR3 DNA sequence: TGTGCCAGCAGTGATTCTGATCAGCCCCAGCATTTT. Protein: CASSDSDQPQHF.

This clone was seen once. This chain uses TRBV4-1 with TRBJ2-5; TRBD2 aligns across 9 bases. The CDR3 sequence is 16 residues long. Germline V gene sequence: CDR1 MGHRA, CDR2 YSYEKL. J lost 1 base, V lost 5 bases, and 8 bases had no gene match. CDR3 loop: CASSKRLADFQETQYF. The CDR3 bases are TGCGCCAGCAGCAAAAGACTAGCGGATTTCCAAGAGACCCAGTACTTC.

In this sample, this clone turned up a few times. This rearrangement joins TRBV19 to TRBJ1-2; D gene uncertain. The CDR3 extends over 14 amino acids. Trimming stripped 3 bases from V and 7 bases from J, with 15 bases between. Germline V CDR1 and CDR2: LNHDA, SQIVND (reference sequence). The chain's CDR3 is CASSISYGSSGYTF. In DNA, the CDR3 is TGTGCCAGTAGTATCTCCTATGGGAGCAGTGGCTACACCTTC.

V and J are TRBV4-1 and TRBJ1-1; 9 bases map to TRBD1. Germline V lookup: CDR1 MGHRA, CDR2 YSYEKL. V shed 4 bases and J 4 bases; nucleotides not matched to a gene: 7. The CDR3 runs 15 residues. CDR3: CASSPQQGASTEAFF. CDR3 bases: TGCGCCAGCAGCCCGCAACAGGGGGCGAGCACTGAAGCTTTCTTT.

The chain recombines TRBV7-9 with TRBJ2-7, with 15 bases fitting TRBD2. The CDR3 totals 17 residues. Germline CDR1 reads SEHNR; CDR2 reads FQNEAQ (reference sequence). The ends lost 5 bases at V and 4 bases at J; junction bases unmatched: 9. The CDR3 coding sequence is TGTGCCAGCAGCACCTGGACTAGCGGGAGGGCCTTGTACGAGCAGTACTTC. It encodes CASSTWTSGRALYEQYF. Based on the CDR3 plus reference TRBV7-9 and TRBJ2-7, the full variable domain is DTGVSQNPRHKITKRGQNVTFRCDPISEHNRLYWYRQTLGQGPEFLTYFQNEAQLEKSRLLSDRFSAERPKGSFSTLEIQRTEQGDSAMYLCASSTWTSGRALYEQYFGPGTRLTVT.

In its sample, this clone was seen a few times. The rearrangement uses TRBV7-9 and TRBJ1-1; 7 positions agree with TRBD1. The CDR3 consists of 15 residues. Germline CDR1 reads SEHNR; CDR2 reads FQNEAQ (reference sequence). J gave up 0 bases and V 6 bases, and 7 bases lay outside the gene matches. CDR3 sequence (DNA): TGTGCCAGCAGTAAACAGGGGCCTCTGAACACTGAAGCTTTCTTT. Protein sequence: CASSKQGPLNTEAFF.

The V call is TRBV6-5, the J call TRBJ1-1, with D maybe TRBD1 (5 bases). V dropped 2 bases and J dropped 4 bases, with 17 bases sitting between them. This CDR3 region has 16 residues. The germline CDR1 and CDR2 sequences are MNHEY and SVGAGI. The CDR3 protein is CASSYGAPLLGTEAFF. CDR3 DNA sequence: TGTGCCAGCAGTTACGGGGCTCCTCTGCTGGGCACTGAAGCTTTCTTT.

The V call is TRBV6-5, the J call TRBJ2-2; weak D call: TRBD1 (6 bases). The CDR3 sequence is 14 residues long. V lost 6 bases and J 4 bases, leaving 12 bases between the germline ends. Germline V lookup: CDR1 MNHEY, CDR2 SVGAGI. CDR3 amino acids: CASSPGQSTGELFF. For the CDR3, the DNA is TGTGCCAGCAGCCCAGGACAGAGCACCGGGGAGCTGTTTTTT.

J is TRBJ1-2 and V is TRBV2; D uncertain. This CDR3 has 13 residues. Trimming shortened V by 4 bases and J by 3 bases, and 9 bases separated the two germline ends. Germline-derived CDR1 and CDR2 are SNHLY and FYNNEI. In nucleotides, the CDR3 is TGTGCCAGCAGTGTCACGAGGGACTATGGCTACACCTTC. This encodes CASSVTRDYGYTF.

The chain has TRBV4-1 and TRBJ2-1; D is perhaps TRBD1 (6 bases). The CDR3 loop spans 15 amino acids. The germline V gene encodes CDR1 MGHRA and CDR2 YSYEKL. V was clipped by 1 base and J by 8 bases, with 15 bases between them. CDR3 bases: TGCGCCAGCAGCCAAGTCGGCCAGGGGTTGGATGAGCAGTTCTTC. As protein: CASSQVGQGLDEQFF.

This chain joins TRBV11-2 and TRBJ2-1, with 8 bases identical to TRBD2. Germline assignment: CDR1 SGHAT and CDR2 FQNNGV. V lost 2 bases and J lost 6; bases outside the gene matches: 3. This CDR3 spans 14 amino acids. The CDR3 DNA reads TGTGCCAGCAGCTTATTTGGGACTAGCAATGAGCAGTTCTTC. Translating gives CASSLFGTSNEQFF. The full variable domain, in which reference TRBV11-2 and TRBJ2-1 provide the parts outside the CDR3, is EAGVAQSPRYKIIEKRQSVAFWCNPISGHATLYWYQQILGQGPKLLIQFQNNGVVDDSQLPKDRFSAERLKGVDSTLKIQPAKLEDSAVYLCASSLFGTSNEQFFGPGTRLTVL.

Regarding this clone: This CDR3 is also generated by other DNA sequences in the sample. CDR3: CASSLVLAGANEQFF. The CDR3 nucleotides read TGCGCCAGCAGCTTGGTCCTAGCGGGGGCCAATGAGCAGTTCTTC. The genes are TRBV5-1 and TRBJ2-1; TRBD2 matches at 10 bases. The germline V gene has CDR1 SGHRS and CDR2 YFSETQ. The CDR3 is 15 residues long. V was pared by 0 bases and J by 6 bases, with 3 bases of the junction left unmatched.

The rearrangement uses TRBV27 and TRBJ1-6; D possibly corresponds to TRBD1 (6 bases). Germline V CDR1 and CDR2: MNHEY, SMNVEV (reference sequence). V lost 6 bases to trimming and J lost 3 bases, with 15 bases between them. This CDR3 has 16 residues. CDR3 DNA sequence: TGTGCCAGCAGAATCAGGGGTGGGTACTATAATTCACCCCTCCACTTT. It codes for CASRIRGGYYNSPLHF.

This clone was counted a single time. The chain joins TRBV28 to TRBJ1-2, with TRBD1 matching 7 bases. The germline CDR1 and CDR2 sequences are MDHEN and SYDVKM. The ends lost 4 bases at V and 5 bases at J; junction bases unmatched: 7. CDR3 length equals 14 residues. CDR3 nucleotide sequence: TGTGCCAGCAGTTCACAGGGGCTTATGTATGGCTACACCTTC. Encoded protein: CASSSQGLMYGYTF.

The genes are TRBV28 and TRBJ1-6, with 11 bases identical to TRBD1. V shed 5 bases and J 0 bases; nucleotides not matched to a gene: 3. The CDR3 contains 17 residues. Germline values: CDR1 MDHEN, CDR2 SYDVKM. The CDR3 DNA sequence: TGTGCCAGCAGTCCCGGGACAGGGGGCTCCTATAATTCACCCCTCCACTTT. It is translated as CASSPGTGGSYNSPLHF.

V and J are TRBV7-3 and TRBJ2-7; TRBD2 aligns across 10 bases. V lost 4 bases, J lost 9 bases, and 9 bases stayed unmatched. Germline CDR1 SGHTA, CDR2 FQGTGA. The CDR3 is 14 amino acids. The CDR3, as DNA: TGTGCCAGCAGCTCGGGACTAGCGCCGACTAGGCAGTACTTC. This encodes CASSSGLAPTRQYF. The variable domain in full, completed from reference TRBV7-3 and TRBJ2-7, reads GAGVSQTPSNKVTEKGKYVELRCDPISGHTALYWYRQSLGQGPEFLIYFQGTGAADDSGLPNDRFFAVRPEGSVSTLKIQRTERGDSAVYLCASSSGLAPTRQYFGPGTRLTVT.

This clone is a singleton in its sample. The chain carries TRBV11-1 and TRBJ2-1; D possibly corresponds to TRBD2 (5 bases). From germline, CDR1 is SGHAT and CDR2 FQDESV (reference sequence). V lost 10 bases to trimming and J lost 5 bases, with 15 bases between them. This CDR3 has 13 amino acids. In nucleotides, the CDR3 is TGTGCCACGTACTCTAGCAGAAACAATGAGCAGTTCTTC. It encodes CATYSSRNNEQFF.

This clone was recorded a few times. This chain joins TRBV24-1 and TRBJ2-3; 11 bases line up with TRBD2. In germline, CDR1 is KGHDR, CDR2 SFDVKD. The CDR3 has 14 residues. Trimming took 7 bases from V and 4 from J; bases not matched to a gene: 3. The CDR3 loop is CATRTSGIPDTQYF. In DNA, the CDR3 is TGTGCCACCAGGACTAGCGGGATTCCAGATACGCAGTATTTT.